The 20 T cell receptor beta chains in this list originate from one sample, sequenced in a study of post-analysis software for immune sequencing data. Points from the study as a whole: Controls had lower frequencies than patients of five or six TRBV segments, which included TRBV5-6, TRBV5-1 and TRBV20-1.

These TCRs' antigens remain unknown. cDNA libraries for TCR beta contained unique molecular identifiers. TCRdb ran MiXCR on the PCR reads and lists one entry per CDR3 protein. The data show about 400,000 distinct CDR3 sequences, with less than 35% seen just once and 13% held by the top ten. Source material: blood. The source of these receptors is a girl aged 10 to 17 with multiple sclerosis.

This clonotype was seen a few times. The gene calls are TRBV10-3 and TRBJ2-7, with D perhaps TRBD1 (5 bases). The CDR3 has 15 amino acids. V lost 4 bases and J 2 bases, leaving 15 bases between the germline ends. Germline V gives CDR1 ENHRY, CDR2 SYGVKD. The CDR3 is CAISGGTAFTYEQYF. The CDR3, as DNA: TGTGCCATCAGTGGGGGCACTGCTTTTACCTACGAGCAGTACTTC.

The V and J genes are TRBV20-1 and TRBJ2-4; D is uncertain. This CDR3 comprises 9 residues. CDR1 and CDR2 from the germline V gene are DFQATT and SNEGSKA (reference sequence). CDR3 in amino acids: CRSIGRQYF. The CDR3 nucleotides are TGCAGGTCTATAGGTCGGCAGTACTTC.

This chain connects TRBV29-1 to TRBJ2-2; a possible D gene is TRBD1 (6 bases). The germline V gene has CDR1 SQVTM and CDR2 ANQGSEA. The CDR3 has 15 residues. Trimming pared 1 base from V and 0 bases from J, leaving 9 bases between. CDR3 region: CSVEAGQTNTGELFF. The CDR3 nucleotides read TGCAGCGTTGAAGCTGGACAGACGAACACCGGGGAGCTGTTTTTT.

This clonotype has only a few counts. The chain employs TRBV20-1 and TRBJ2-1; possible D gene TRBD1, 6 bases. The CDR3 covers 15 residues. Trimming pared 1 base from V and 7 bases from J, leaving 17 bases between. Germline V gene sequence: CDR1 DFQATT, CDR2 SNEGSKA (reference sequence). CDR3 protein: CSARVLSAGVNEQFF. The CDR3 DNA follows: TGCAGTGCTAGAGTTCTCTCGGCAGGGGTGAATGAGCAGTTCTTC.

Concerning this clonotype itself: Germline is not matched at one junction end, which may reflect a read error. The chain couples TRBV6-2 or TRBV6-3 to TRBJ2-4, with TRBD2 as a possible D gene (6 bases). Germline values: CDR1 MNHEY, CDR2 SVGEGT. The CDR3 consists of 12 residues. The DNA for the CDR3 is TGTGCCGGCAGTTACGGGGGTGTGATTCAGTACTTC. This sequence encodes CAGSYGGVIQYF.

The sample holds many counts of this clonotype. CDR3 loop: CASSQDFSRGYNEQFF. As DNA, the CDR3 is TGCGCCAGCAGCCAAGATTTTAGTCGGGGATACAATGAGCAGTTCTTC. The V gene is TRBV4-3, the J gene TRBJ2-1; D might be TRBD2 (5 bases). Trimming removed 0 bases at V and 4 bases at J, with 13 bases between. Germline values: CDR1 LGHNA, CDR2 YSLEER. This CDR3 is built from 16 residues.

This clonotype was seen a handful of times. The rearrangement links TRBV29-1 to TRBJ1-5; weak D call: TRBD1 (5 bases). The CDR3 totals 14 residues. V was pared by 1 base and J by 7 bases, with 14 bases between. Per germline, CDR1 SQVTM and CDR2 ANQGSEA. In DNA form, the CDR3 reads TGCAGCGTTGAAGCGGGCGGCAAGGGGCAGCCCCAGCATTTT. Translated: CSVEAGGKGQPQHF.

The chain has TRBV12-3 or TRBV12-4 and TRBJ2-2, with a possible D match to TRBD1 (6 bases). Trimming left V 3 bases short and J 6 bases short, with 11 bases between. The CDR3 length is 14 residues. In DNA, the CDR3 is TGTGCCAGCAGTTTCTCCCAGGGGTCCGGGGAGCTGTTTTTT. It encodes CASSFSQGSGELFF.

A few counts support this clonotype. V usage is TRBV4-2 and J usage is TRBJ2-1, with D tentatively TRBD1 (5 bases). Germline loops: CDR1 LGHNA, CDR2 YNFKEQ. Trimming removed 0 bases from V and 9 bases from J, with 12 bases in between. The CDR3 totals 14 residues. The DNA of the CDR3 is TGTGCCAGCAGCCAAGAGGGGCTCGGTAGTGAGCAGTTCTTC. Residues: CASSQEGLGSEQFF.

CDR3 amino acids: CASSYGLAGRDEQFF. CDR3 sequence (DNA): TGTGCCAGCAGTTACGGGCTAGCGGGGCGCGATGAGCAGTTCTTC. The chain uses TRBV6-6 and TRBJ2-1; TRBD2 matches at 9 bases. Unmatched junction bases numbered 7, after V lost 2 bases and J lost 8 bases. The CDR3 runs to 15 residues. Germline CDR1 MNHNY, CDR2 SVGAGI (reference sequence).

This clonotype has just one count. This chain links TRBV18 with TRBJ2-7, with D uncertain. V lost 0 bases, J lost 2 bases, and 11 bases lay in between. The CDR3 contains 15 residues. The germline V gene encodes CDR1 KGHSH and CDR2 LQKENI. The CDR3 region is CASSPPSSPTYEQYF. DNA for the CDR3: TGTGCCAGCTCACCACCGAGTTCCCCCACCTACGAGCAGTACTTC.

Only a few counts were recorded for this clonotype. V gene TRBV29-1 combines with J gene TRBJ2-6; D remains ambiguous. The V and J ends lost 1 base and 0 bases respectively, with 19 bases between them. This CDR3 contains 19 residues. Per germline, CDR1 SQVTM and CDR2 ANQGSEA. The chain's CDR3 is CSVEVAGPESNSGANVLTF. In nucleotides, the CDR3 is TGCAGCGTTGAAGTGGCCGGGCCAGAGTCAAACTCTGGGGCCAACGTCCTGACTTTC. The whole variable domain, remainder taken from reference TRBV29-1 and TRBJ2-6, is SAVISQKPSRDICQRGTSLTIQCQVDSQVTMMFWYRQQPGQSLTLIATANQGSEATYESGFVIDKFPISRPNLTFSTLTVSNMSPEDSSIYLCSVEVAGPESNSGANVLTFGAGSRLTVL.

The chain uses TRBV15 and TRBJ2-3; TRBD1 is a possible D gene (6 bases). The CDR3 contains 16 residues. Germline CDR1 LNHNV, CDR2 YYDKDF (reference sequence). Trimming removed 4 bases at V and 2 bases at J, with 16 bases between. CDR3 bases: TGTGCCACCAGCAAGATGTGGACAGCCCACACAGATACGCAGTATTTT. Its protein product is CATSKMWTAHTDTQYF. The whole variable domain, remainder taken from reference TRBV15 and TRBJ2-3, is DAMVIQNPRYQVTQFGKPVTLSCSQTLNHNVMYWYQQKSSQAPKLLFHYYDKDFNNEADTPDNFQSRRPNTSFCFLDIRSPGLGDTAMYLCATSKMWTAHTDTQYFGPGTRLTVL.

The sample holds a few counts of this clonotype. The rearrangement links TRBV6-6 to TRBJ2-5; 8 positions match TRBD2. The CDR3 has 15 amino acids. Germline V gene data show CDR1 as MNHNY and CDR2 as SVGAGI (reference sequence). Germline trimming cut 7 bases from V and 2 bases from J; bases unmatched to any gene: 9. CDR3 amino acids: CASTPRREGQETQYF. The CDR3 nucleotides read TGTGCCAGCACCCCCAGACGGGAGGGTCAAGAGACCCAGTACTTC.

The V call is TRBV6-6, the J call TRBJ2-1, with 9 bases aligning to TRBD2. CDR1 is MNHNY, CDR2 SVGAGI, per germline (reference sequence). This CDR3 has 17 residues. V gave up 0 bases and J gave up 7 bases; unmatched junction bases: 10. The CDR3 bases are TGTGCCAGCAGTTACTCTATATCCAGCGGGGGGATAAATGAGCAGTTCTTC. Its translation: CASSYSISSGGINEQFF.

The J gene is TRBJ1-5, the V gene TRBV20-1, with D hard to call. CDR1 and CDR2 from the germline V gene are DFQATT and SNEGSKA (reference sequence). The CDR3 is 14 residues long. The CDR3 protein is CSAVGYPSNQPQHF. Here the CDR3 DNA reads TGCAGCGCCGTGGGGTACCCTAGCAATCAGCCCCAGCATTTT.

In its sample, this clonotype was seen a few times. J is TRBJ2-3 and V is TRBV6-6; D perhaps matches TRBD2 (6 bases). The V gene's germline CDR1 is MNHNY and CDR2 SVGAGI (reference sequence). This CDR3 region has 14 residues. The V end lost 2 bases, the J end lost 2 bases, and 8 bases lay between the germline ends. Here the CDR3 reads CASSYRENTDTQYF. The CDR3 nucleotides read TGTGCCAGCAGTTACCGGGAGAACACAGATACGCAGTATTTT.

This clonotype was detected a few times. At one end, the junction sequence differs from germline, possibly due to a read error. The gene calls are TRBV6-5 and TRBJ2-3, with D tentatively TRBD2 (6 bases). This CDR3 region has 15 residues. Germline CDR1 reads MNHEY; CDR2 reads SVGAGI. This CDR3 is CASSHSGLASDTQYF. The CDR3 DNA reads TGTGCCAGCAGTCACTCGGGGCTAGCGTCAGATACGCAGTATTTT.

The rearrangement joins TRBV3-1 to TRBJ2-6; 9 bases line up with TRBD2. J was trimmed by 2 bases and V by 0 bases; bases with no gene match: 5. The germline CDR1 and CDR2 sequences are LGHDT and YNNKEL (reference sequence). The CDR3 has 18 residues. CDR3: CASSQDIAGGTGANVLTF. CDR3 nucleotide sequence: TGTGCCAGCAGCCAAGATATCGCGGGGGGGACTGGGGCCAACGTCCTGACTTTC.

Only a few counts were recorded for this clonotype. The chain has TRBV7-9 and TRBJ2-1; 10 bases are a match to TRBD2. The CDR3 spans 15 residues. Germline CDR1 and CDR2: SEHNR and FQNEAQ (reference sequence). Unmatched junction bases numbered 4, after V lost 6 bases and J lost 2 bases. The DNA of the CDR3 is TGTGCCAGCAGGGTCACTAGCGGGGCCTACAATGAGCAGTTCTTC. Translation: CASRVTSGAYNEQFF. Full variable domain (rest looked up from reference TRBV7-9 and TRBJ2-1): DTGVSQNPRHKITKRGQNVTFRCDPISEHNRLYWYRQTLGQGPEFLTYFQNEAQLEKSRLLSDRFSAERPKGSFSTLEIQRTEQGDSAMYLCASRVTSGAYNEQFFGPGTRLTVL.